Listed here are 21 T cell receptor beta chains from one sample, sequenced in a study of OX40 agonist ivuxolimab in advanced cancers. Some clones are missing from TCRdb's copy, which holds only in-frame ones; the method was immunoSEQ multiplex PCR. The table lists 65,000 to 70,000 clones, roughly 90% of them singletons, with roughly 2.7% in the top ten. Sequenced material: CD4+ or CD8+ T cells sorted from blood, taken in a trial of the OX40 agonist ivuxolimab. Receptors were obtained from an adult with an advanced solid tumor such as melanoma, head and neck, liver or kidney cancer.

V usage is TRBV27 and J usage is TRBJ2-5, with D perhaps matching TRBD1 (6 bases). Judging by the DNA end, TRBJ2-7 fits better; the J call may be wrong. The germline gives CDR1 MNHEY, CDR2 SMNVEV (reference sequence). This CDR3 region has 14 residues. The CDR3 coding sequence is TGTGCCAGCAGTCCCAGGGGACAATACTACGAGCAGTACTTC. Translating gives CASSPRGQYYEQYF.

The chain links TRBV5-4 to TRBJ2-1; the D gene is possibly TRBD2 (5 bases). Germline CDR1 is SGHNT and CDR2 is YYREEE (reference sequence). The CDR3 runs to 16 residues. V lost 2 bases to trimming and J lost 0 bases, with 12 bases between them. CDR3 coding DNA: TGTGCCAGCAGCTTTGACCTAGCAAGCTCCTACAATGAGCAGTTCTTC. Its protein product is CASSFDLASSYNEQFF. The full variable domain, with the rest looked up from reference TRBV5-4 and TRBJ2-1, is ETGVTQSPTHLIKTRGQQVTLRCSSQSGHNTVSWYQQALGQGPQFIFQYYREEENGRGNFPPRFSGLQFPNYSSELNVNALELDDSALYLCASSFDLASSYNEQFFGPGTRLTVL.

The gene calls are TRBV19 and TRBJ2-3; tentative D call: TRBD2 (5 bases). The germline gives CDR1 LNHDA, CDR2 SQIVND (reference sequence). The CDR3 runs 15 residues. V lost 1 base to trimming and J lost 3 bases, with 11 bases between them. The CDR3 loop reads CASSIGTPGTDTQYF. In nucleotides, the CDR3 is TGTGCCAGTAGTATAGGGACCCCGGGGACAGATACGCAGTATTTT.

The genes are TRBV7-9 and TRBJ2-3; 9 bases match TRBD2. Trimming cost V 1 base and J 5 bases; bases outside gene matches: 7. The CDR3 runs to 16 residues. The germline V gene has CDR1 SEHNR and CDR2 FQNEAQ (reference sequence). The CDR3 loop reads CASSLGGGAWEDTQYF. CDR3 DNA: TGTGCCAGCAGCTTAGGCGGGGGGGCTTGGGAAGATACGCAGTATTTT.

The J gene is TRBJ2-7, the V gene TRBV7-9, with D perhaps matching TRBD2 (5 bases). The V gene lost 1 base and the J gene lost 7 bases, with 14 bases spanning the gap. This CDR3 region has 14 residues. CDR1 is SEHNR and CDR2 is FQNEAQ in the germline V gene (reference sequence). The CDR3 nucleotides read TGTGCCAGCAGCTTAGAGCACGGGATGGGGGAGCAGTACTTC. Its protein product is CASSLEHGMGEQYF.

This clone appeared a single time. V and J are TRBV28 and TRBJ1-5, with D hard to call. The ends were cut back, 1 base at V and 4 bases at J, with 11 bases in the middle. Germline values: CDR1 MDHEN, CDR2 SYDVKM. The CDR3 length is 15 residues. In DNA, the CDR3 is TGTGCCAGCAGTTTATCTCGAGGGCGAAATCAGCCCCAGCATTTT. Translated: CASSLSRGRNQPQHF. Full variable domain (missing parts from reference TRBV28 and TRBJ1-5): DVKVTQSSRYLVKRTGEKVFLECVQDMDHENMFWYRQDPGLGLRLIYFSYDVKMKEKGDIPEGYSVSREKKERFSLILESASTNQTSMYLCASSLSRGRNQPQHFGDGTRLSIL.

The CDR3 region is CASSISSPNTEAFF. For the CDR3, the DNA is TGTGCCAGTAGTATCTCGTCTCCGAACACTGAAGCTTTCTTT. This sequence joins TRBV19 and TRBJ1-1; D is uncertain. Trimming cost V 3 bases and J 1 base, with 9 bases left between them. The germline CDR1 and CDR2 sequences are LNHDA and SQIVND (reference sequence). CDR3 length: 14 residues.

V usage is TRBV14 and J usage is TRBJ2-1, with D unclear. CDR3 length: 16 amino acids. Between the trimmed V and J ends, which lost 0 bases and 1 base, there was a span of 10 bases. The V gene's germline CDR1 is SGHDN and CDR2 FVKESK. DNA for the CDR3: TGTGCCAGCAGCCAAGATTTGGGTTTGTCCTACAATGAGCAGTTCTTC. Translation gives CASSQDLGLSYNEQFF.

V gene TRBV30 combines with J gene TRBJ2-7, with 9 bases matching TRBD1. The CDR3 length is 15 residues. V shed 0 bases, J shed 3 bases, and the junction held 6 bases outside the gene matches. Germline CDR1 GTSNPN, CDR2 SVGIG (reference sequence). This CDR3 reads CAWSVSGTGIYEQYF. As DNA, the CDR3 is TGTGCCTGGAGTGTAAGTGGGACAGGGATCTACGAGCAGTACTTC.

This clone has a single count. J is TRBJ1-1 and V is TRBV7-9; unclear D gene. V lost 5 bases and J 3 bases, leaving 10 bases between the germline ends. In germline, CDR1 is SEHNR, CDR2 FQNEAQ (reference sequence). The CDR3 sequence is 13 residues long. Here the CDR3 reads CASSQPMDTEAFF. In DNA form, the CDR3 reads TGTGCCAGCAGCCAACCGATGGACACTGAAGCTTTCTTT.

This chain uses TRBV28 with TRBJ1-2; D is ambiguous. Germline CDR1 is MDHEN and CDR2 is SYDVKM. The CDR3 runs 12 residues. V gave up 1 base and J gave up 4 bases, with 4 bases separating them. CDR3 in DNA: TGTGCCAGCAGTTTATACCCCTATGGCTACACCTTC. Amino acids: CASSLYPYGYTF.

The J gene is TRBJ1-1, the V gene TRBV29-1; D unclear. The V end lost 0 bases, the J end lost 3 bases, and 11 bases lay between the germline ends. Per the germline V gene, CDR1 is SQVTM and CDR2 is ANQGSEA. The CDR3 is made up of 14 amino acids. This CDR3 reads CSVEEASSHTEAFF. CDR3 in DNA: TGCAGCGTTGAAGAGGCTAGCAGTCACACTGAAGCTTTCTTT.

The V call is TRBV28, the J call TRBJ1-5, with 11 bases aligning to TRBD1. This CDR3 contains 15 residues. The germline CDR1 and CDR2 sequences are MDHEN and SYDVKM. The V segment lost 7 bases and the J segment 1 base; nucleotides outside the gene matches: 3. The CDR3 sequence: CASTGQGASNQPQHF. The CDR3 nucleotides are TGTGCCAGCACCGGACAGGGGGCGAGCAATCAGCCCCAGCATTTT. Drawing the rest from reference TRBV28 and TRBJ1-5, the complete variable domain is DVKVTQSSRYLVKRTGEKVFLECVQDMDHENMFWYRQDPGLGLRLIYFSYDVKMKEKGDIPEGYSVSREKKERFSLILESASTNQTSMYLCASTGQGASNQPQHFGDGTRLSIL.

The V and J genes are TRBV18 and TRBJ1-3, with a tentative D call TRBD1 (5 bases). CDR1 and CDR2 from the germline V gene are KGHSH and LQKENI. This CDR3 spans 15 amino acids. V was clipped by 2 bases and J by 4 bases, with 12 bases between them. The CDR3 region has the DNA TGTGCCAGCTCACCAGGCCAGGGTGCAGGAAACACCATATATTTT. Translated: CASSPGQGAGNTIYF.

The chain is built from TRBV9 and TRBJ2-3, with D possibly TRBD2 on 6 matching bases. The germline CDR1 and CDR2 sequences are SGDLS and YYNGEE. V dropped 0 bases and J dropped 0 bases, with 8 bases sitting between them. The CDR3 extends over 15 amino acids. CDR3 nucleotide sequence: TGTGCCAGCAGCGTAGGCGGGATGAGCACAGATACGCAGTATTTT. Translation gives CASSVGGMSTDTQYF.

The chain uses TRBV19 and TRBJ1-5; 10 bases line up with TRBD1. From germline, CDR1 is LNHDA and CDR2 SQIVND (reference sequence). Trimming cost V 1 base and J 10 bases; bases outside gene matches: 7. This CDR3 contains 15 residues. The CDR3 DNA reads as TGTGCCAGTAGTATAGGGGGCGACAGGGGGCGTCCCCAGCATTTT. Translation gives CASSIGGDRGRPQHF.

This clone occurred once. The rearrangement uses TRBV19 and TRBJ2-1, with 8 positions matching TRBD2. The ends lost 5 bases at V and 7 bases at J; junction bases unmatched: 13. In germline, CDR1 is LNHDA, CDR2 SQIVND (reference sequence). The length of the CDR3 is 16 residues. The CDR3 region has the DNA TGTGCCAGTAGTGATATAGGGGGACTAGGAGGGAATGAGCAGTTCTTC. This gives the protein CASSDIGGLGGNEQFF.

This CDR3 reads CASSPRQSTGELFF. DNA of the CDR3: TGTGCCAGCAGCCCCCGACAGAGCACCGGGGAGCTGTTTTTT. The chain uses TRBV9 and TRBJ2-2; tentative D call: TRBD1 (5 bases). CDR3 length equals 14 residues. The V gene lost 4 bases and the J gene lost 4 bases, with 11 bases spanning the gap. The V gene's germline CDR1 is SGDLS and CDR2 YYNGEE.

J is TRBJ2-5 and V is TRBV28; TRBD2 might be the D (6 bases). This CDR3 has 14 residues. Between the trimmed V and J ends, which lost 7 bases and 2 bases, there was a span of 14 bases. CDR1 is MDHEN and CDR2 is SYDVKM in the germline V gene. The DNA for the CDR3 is TGTGCCAGCATACCCGGCGGGGTACAAGAGACCCAGTACTTC. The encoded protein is CASIPGGVQETQYF.

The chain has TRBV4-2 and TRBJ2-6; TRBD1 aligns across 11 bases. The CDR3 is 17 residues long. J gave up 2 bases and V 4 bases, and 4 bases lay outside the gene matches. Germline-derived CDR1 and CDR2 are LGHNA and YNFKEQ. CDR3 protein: CASSPGTGGTGANVLTF. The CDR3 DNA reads TGTGCCAGCAGCCCCGGGACAGGGGGGACTGGGGCCAACGTCCTGACTTTC.

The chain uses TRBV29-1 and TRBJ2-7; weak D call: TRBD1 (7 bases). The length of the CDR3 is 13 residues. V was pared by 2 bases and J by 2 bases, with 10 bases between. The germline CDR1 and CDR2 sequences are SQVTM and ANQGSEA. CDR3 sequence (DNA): TGCAGCGTTGAACAGGGGGGAGCCTACGAGCAGTACTTC. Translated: CSVEQGGAYEQYF.